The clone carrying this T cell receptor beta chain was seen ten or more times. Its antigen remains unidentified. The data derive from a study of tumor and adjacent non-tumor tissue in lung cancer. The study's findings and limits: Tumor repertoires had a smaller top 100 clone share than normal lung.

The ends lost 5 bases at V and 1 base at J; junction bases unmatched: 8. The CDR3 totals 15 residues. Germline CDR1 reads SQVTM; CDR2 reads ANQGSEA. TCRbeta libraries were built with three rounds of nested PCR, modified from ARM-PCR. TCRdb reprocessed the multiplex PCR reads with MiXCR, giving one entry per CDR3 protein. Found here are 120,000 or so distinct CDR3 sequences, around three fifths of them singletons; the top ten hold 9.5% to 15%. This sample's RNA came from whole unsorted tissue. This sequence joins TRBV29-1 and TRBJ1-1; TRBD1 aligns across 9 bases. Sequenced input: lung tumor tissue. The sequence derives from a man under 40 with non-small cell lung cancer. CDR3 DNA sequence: TGCAGCGTTCATCTCCGGGACAGGGAGAACACTGAAGCTTTCTTT. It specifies CSVHLRDRENTEAFF.